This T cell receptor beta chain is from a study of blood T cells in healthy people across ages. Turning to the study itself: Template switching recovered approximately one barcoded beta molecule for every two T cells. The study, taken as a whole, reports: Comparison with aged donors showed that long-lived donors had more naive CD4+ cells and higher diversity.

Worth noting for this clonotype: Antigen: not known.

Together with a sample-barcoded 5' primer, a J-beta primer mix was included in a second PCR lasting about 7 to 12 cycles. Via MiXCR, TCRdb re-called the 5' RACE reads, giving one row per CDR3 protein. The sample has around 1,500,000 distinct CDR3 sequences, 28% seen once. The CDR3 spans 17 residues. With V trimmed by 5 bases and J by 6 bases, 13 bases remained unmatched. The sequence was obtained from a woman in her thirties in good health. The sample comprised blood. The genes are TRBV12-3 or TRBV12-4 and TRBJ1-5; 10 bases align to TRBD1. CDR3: CASSPGQGPTSGQPQHF. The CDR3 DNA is TGTGCCAGCAGTCCGGGACAGGGGCCGACATCAGGTCAGCCCCAGCATTTT.